The text below deals with one T cell receptor beta chain. Its specificity is not known. There are 19 residues in the CDR3. Germline V CDR1 and CDR2: SGHVS, FNYEAQ. V was clipped by 1 base and J by 1 base, with 22 bases between them. Profiled with immunoSEQ multiplex PCR; TCRdb holds only in-frame clones, not every one. The data hold approximately 190,000 clones, with approximately 82% observed a single time. This record belongs to a study of cytomegalovirus exposure and HLA in healthy donors. Study-wide background: A later analysis reported the same platform for the roughly 120 validation repertoires and the 666 first-cohort repertoires. The study's findings and limits: Subsequent analysis showed first-cohort TCR clusters tending to co-occur in some 120 validation repertoires.

The genes are TRBV7-6 and TRBJ2-5, with D maybe TRBD1 (5 bases). Sequenced material: PBMCs. The receptor was derived from a woman under 40 in good health and CMV-seropositive. The CDR3 loop reads CASSLGPGISSSSQETQYF. The CDR3 bases are TGTGCCAGCAGCTTAGGTCCAGGGATTAGCAGTTCTAGCCAAGAGACCCAGTACTTC.